This T cell receptor beta chain was captured by sequencing in a study of cytomegalovirus exposure and HLA in healthy donors. Broader study findings: Later analysis suggested most CMV-associated TCR beta chains were HLA-restricted. In a later analysis, V- and J-gene trimming of beta chains associated with a DCLRE1C missense variant, replicated independently.

This PCR relied on a set of 60 Vbeta primers and 13 Jbeta primers. The assay was immunoSEQ multiplex PCR, and TCRdb's table has in-frame clones only and misses some. The sample has under 200,000 clones, 65% to 85% seen once. For this clone: No antigen is known for it.

The ends were cut back, 3 bases at V and 4 bases at J, with 12 bases in the middle. Germline values: CDR1 SGHTA, CDR2 FQGTGA. The CDR3 totals 15 residues. Sequences were obtained from PBMCs. The receptor was derived from a woman aged 45-59 years in good health and CMV-seropositive. The chain is built from TRBV7-3 and TRBJ2-2; possible D gene TRBD2, 5 bases. The chain's CDR3 is CASSFGTRGTGELFF. In DNA, the CDR3 is TGTGCCAGCAGCTTCGGCACACGGGGCACCGGGGAGCTGTTTTTT.